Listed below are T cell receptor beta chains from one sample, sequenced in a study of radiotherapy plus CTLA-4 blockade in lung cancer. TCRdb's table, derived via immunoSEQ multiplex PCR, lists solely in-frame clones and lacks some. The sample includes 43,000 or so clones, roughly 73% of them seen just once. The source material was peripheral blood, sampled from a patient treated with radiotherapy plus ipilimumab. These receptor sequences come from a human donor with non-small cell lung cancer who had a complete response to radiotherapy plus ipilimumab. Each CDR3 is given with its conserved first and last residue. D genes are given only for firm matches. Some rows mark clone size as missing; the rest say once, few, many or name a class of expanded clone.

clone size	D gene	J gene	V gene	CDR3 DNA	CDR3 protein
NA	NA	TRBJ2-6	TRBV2	TGTGCCAGCAGACAGGGCTCTGGGGCCAACGTCCTGACTTTC	CASRQGSGANVLTF
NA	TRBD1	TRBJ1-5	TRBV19	TGTGCCAGTAGTACCGGGACAGGGGGTAGAAATCAGCCCCAGCATTTT	CASSTGTGGRNQPQHF
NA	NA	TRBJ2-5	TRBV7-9	TGTGCCAGCAGCTTAGTGGGGGGGCCAGGGGAGACCCAGTACTTC	CASSLVGGPGETQYF
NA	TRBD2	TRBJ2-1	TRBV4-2	TGTGCCAGCAGCCGAGGATTACTAGCGGGGAATGAGCAGTTCTTC	CASSRGLLAGNEQFF
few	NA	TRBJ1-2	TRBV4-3	TGCGCCAGCAGCCAAGAGGGGGGAGGGAACTATGGCTACACCTTC	CASSQEGGGNYGYTF
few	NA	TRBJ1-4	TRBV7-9	TGTGCCAGCACCCCACCTGGACAGTTAGAAAAACTGTTTTTT	CASTPPGQLEKLFF
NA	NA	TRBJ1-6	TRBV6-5	TGTGCCAGCAGTTATGGGCCAGGGAATTCACCCCTCCACTTT	CASSYGPGNSPLHF
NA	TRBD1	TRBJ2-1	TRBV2	TGTGCCAGCGGGGGGACAGGGCTATACAATGAGCAGTTCTTC	CASGGTGLYNEQFF
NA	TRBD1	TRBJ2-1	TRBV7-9	TGTGCCAGCAGCTTACAAGGGGGCATATACAATGAGCAGTTCTTC	CASSLQGGIYNEQFF
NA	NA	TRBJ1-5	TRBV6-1	TGTGCCAGCAGTGAAGGGACCTGGAGAGTGGGAGTTCTCGCCCAGCATTTT	CASSEGTWRVGVLAQHF
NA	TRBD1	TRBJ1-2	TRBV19	TGTGCCAGTAGTCCACGACAGGGTAACTTCTATGGCTACACCTTC	CASSPRQGNFYGYTF
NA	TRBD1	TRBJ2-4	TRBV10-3	TGTGCCATCAGTACCGGGACAGGGGGAGCCAAAAACATTCAGTACTTC	CAISTGTGGAKNIQYF
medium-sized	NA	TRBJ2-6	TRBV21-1	TGTGCCAGCAGCATACCACAGGGGTCTGGGGCCAACGTCCTGACTTTC	CASSIPQGSGANVLTF
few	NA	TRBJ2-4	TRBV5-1	TGCGCCAGCAGCTTGGCCCAGGGGTCCAAAAACATTCAGTACTTC	CASSLAQGSKNIQYF
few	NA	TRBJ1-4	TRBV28	TGTGCCAGTACCGCGCGAGAACGGGTGTTTTTT	CASTARERVFF
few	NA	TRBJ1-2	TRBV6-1	TGTGCCAGCAGACAGGGCCTCTATGGCTACACCTTC	CASRQGLYGYTF
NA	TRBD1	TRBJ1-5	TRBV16	TGTGCCAGCAGCCACACCAGGGGGCGAGGTTCCCAGCCCCAGCATTTT	CASSHTRGRGSQPQHF
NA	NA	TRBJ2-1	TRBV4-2	TGTGCCAGCAGCCAAGCAGTGGGGCGTTCCTACAATGAGCAGTTCTTC	CASSQAVGRSYNEQFF
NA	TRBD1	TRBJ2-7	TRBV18	TGTGCCAGCTCACGGACAGGGTCCAGCTCCTACGAGCAGTACTTC	CASSRTGSSSYEQYF
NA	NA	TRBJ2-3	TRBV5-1	TGCGCCAGCAGCTTGTCTGTGGGAGGAGGGTCCACAGATACGCAGTATTTT	CASSLSVGGGSTDTQYF
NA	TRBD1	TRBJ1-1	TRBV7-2	TGTGCCAGCAGCTTAAGGACTACAGGGGAGGAGGGAACTGAAGCTTTCTTT	CASSLRTTGEEGTEAFF
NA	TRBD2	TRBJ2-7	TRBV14	TGTGCCAGCAGCCCGCTAGCGGATACTTACGAGCAGTACTTC	CASSPLADTYEQYF
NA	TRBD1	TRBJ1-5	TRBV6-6	TGTGCCAGCAGTTACGGGGGACAGGGCAATCAGCCCCAGCATTTT	CASSYGGQGNQPQHF
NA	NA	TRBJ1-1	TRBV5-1	TGCGCCAGCAGCTTGGCAAACAGGAGGAACACTGAAGCTTTCTTT	CASSLANRRNTEAFF
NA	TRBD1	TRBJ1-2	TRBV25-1	TGTGCCAGCAGTGAACCGGGACAGGGGTACTATGGCTACACCTTC	CASSEPGQGYYGYTF